These 19 T cell receptor beta chains originate from one sample sequenced in a study of cytomegalovirus exposure and HLA in healthy donors. Primers: 60 Vbeta forward and 13 Jbeta reverse. Using immunoSEQ multiplex PCR, the repertoire was profiled, and TCRdb retains in-frame clones only, with some absent. Of roughly 80,000 clones in the sample, roughly two thirds were seen once. Sequencing input: PBMCs. The source of these receptors is a woman aged 45-60 years in good health and CMV-seropositive.

V gene TRBV4-2 combines with J gene TRBJ2-5; D is perhaps TRBD2 (7 bases). Per germline, CDR1 LGHNA and CDR2 YNFKEQ. V was pared by 0 bases and J by 0 bases, with 14 bases between. This CDR3 has 17 residues. The CDR3 DNA is TGTGCCAGCAGCCAAGATCCGCGGGGGCCTAACCAAGAGACCCAGTACTTC. Translation: CASSQDPRGPNQETQYF.

V usage is TRBV14 and J usage is TRBJ2-1; no reliable D call. Germline CDR1 is SGHDN and CDR2 is FVKESK. The CDR3 consists of 13 residues. V was shortened by 8 bases and J by 8 bases, with 16 bases between the two germline ends. The CDR3 DNA is TGTGCCAGCTCCGGCAGGTGGTTGGATGAGCAGTTCTTC. Amino acid sequence: CASSGRWLDEQFF.

The rearrangement links TRBV5-6 to TRBJ2-7; tentative D call: TRBD1 (5 bases). This CDR3 contains 13 residues. Germline V gives CDR1 SGHDT, CDR2 YYEEEE. V gave up 2 bases and J gave up 3 bases, with 9 bases separating them. As DNA, the CDR3 is TGTGCCAGCAGCTTAGGGGCTAGCTACGAGCAGTACTTC. It yields the protein CASSLGASYEQYF.

This clone was recorded a few times. The V gene is TRBV28, the J gene TRBJ1-3; D gene uncertain. Trimming removed 3 bases from V and 0 bases from J, with 6 bases in between. Germline-derived CDR1 and CDR2 are MDHEN and SYDVKM. The CDR3 runs to 14 residues. The chain's CDR3 is CASSLSVSGNTIYF. CDR3 DNA sequence: TGTGCCAGCAGTTTGTCGGTCTCTGGAAACACCATATATTTT.

This sequence joins TRBV4-2 and TRBJ2-7, with D possibly TRBD1 on 7 matching bases. V was cut by 5 bases and J by 5 bases, with 16 bases left in between. This CDR3 has 14 residues. The germline V gene has CDR1 LGHNA and CDR2 YNFKEQ. CDR3 nucleotide sequence: TGTGCCAGCAGCGGATGGAGGGGGCTCGACGAGCAGTACGTC. As protein: CASSGWRGLDEQYV.

The chain employs TRBV7-2 and TRBJ2-3; possible D gene TRBD1, 6 bases. CDR3 length: 14 amino acids. The V gene lost 2 bases and the J gene lost 5 bases, with 11 bases spanning the gap. Germline lookup yields CDR1 SGHTA and CDR2 FQGNSA. CDR3 coding DNA: TGTGCCAGCAGCTTATCAGGCAGGGGAGATACGCAGTATTTT. It codes for CASSLSGRGDTQYF.

The rearrangement links TRBV5-4 to TRBJ2-2, with 8 positions matching TRBD2. After removal of 2 bases from V and 3 bases from J, the junction contained 3 bases not matched to a gene. This CDR3 region has 15 residues. Germline V gene lookup returns CDR1 SGHNT and CDR2 YYREEE (reference sequence). This CDR3 reads CASSFGLADTGELFF. The CDR3 DNA reads as TGTGCCAGCAGCTTCGGACTAGCAGACACCGGGGAGCTGTTTTTT.

The chain uses TRBV7-9 and TRBJ2-2; 7 bases align to TRBD1. This CDR3 has 16 amino acids. Germline V lookup: CDR1 SEHNR, CDR2 FQNEAQ (reference sequence). V shed 4 bases, J shed 5 bases, and the junction held 10 bases outside the gene matches. CDR3 sequence: CASSSTTTGWTGELFF. The CDR3 DNA reads TGTGCCAGCAGCTCCACAACGACAGGGTGGACCGGGGAGCTGTTTTTT.

This clone occurred a few times. The chain links TRBV10-3 to TRBJ1-2, with a weak D call TRBD1 (5 bases). The CDR3 runs 11 residues. The germline V gene encodes CDR1 ENHRY and CDR2 SYGVKD. With 4 bases removed from V and 8 bases from J, the gap between germline ends came to 8 bases. CDR3 DNA: TGTGCCATCAGTGTTGGGGCCGGCTACACCTTC. Protein product: CAISVGAGYTF.

The chain joins TRBV5-1 to TRBJ2-5, with 10 bases that match TRBD1. The CDR3 consists of 16 residues. CDR1 and CDR2 from the germline V gene are SGHRS and YFSETQ. The trim removed 1 base at V and 2 bases at J, leaving 5 bases unmatched. In nucleotides, the CDR3 is TGCGCCAGCAGCTTGTGGGGGACAGGGGCACAAGAGACCCAGTACTTC. Protein product: CASSLWGTGAQETQYF.

This clone has only a few counts. V is TRBV7-3 and J is TRBJ2-3; TRBD2 agrees at 7 bases. The length of the CDR3 is 14 residues. Per the germline V gene, CDR1 is SGHTA and CDR2 is FQGTGA. Trimming took 0 bases from V and 6 from J; bases not matched to a gene: 3. As DNA, the CDR3 is TGTGCCAGCAGCTTAACGGGGGGGAGGGATACGCAGTATTTT. This codes for CASSLTGGRDTQYF.

The V call is TRBV27, the J call TRBJ2-5, with D unresolved. There are 13 residues in the CDR3. Germline assignment: CDR1 MNHEY and CDR2 SMNVEV (reference sequence). Trimming left V 7 bases short and J 5 bases short, with 14 bases between. The CDR3: CASTRRGGETQYF. CDR3 DNA: TGTGCCAGCACTCGTAGAGGCGGCGAGACCCAGTACTTC.

V and J are TRBV28 and TRBJ1-1; 8 bases map to TRBD1. The germline CDR1 and CDR2 sequences are MDHEN and SYDVKM. V was pared by 4 bases and J by 0 bases, with 10 bases of the junction left unmatched. This CDR3 has 17 residues. CDR3 in amino acids: CASSSKPWDRLNTEAFF. DNA of the CDR3: TGTGCCAGCAGTTCCAAACCATGGGACAGGTTGAACACTGAAGCTTTCTTT. Supplemented by reference TRBV28 and TRBJ1-1, the full variable domain reads DVKVTQSSRYLVKRTGEKVFLECVQDMDHENMFWYRQDPGLGLRLIYFSYDVKMKEKGDIPEGYSVSREKKERFSLILESASTNQTSMYLCASSSKPWDRLNTEAFFGQGTRLTVV.

The rearrangement links TRBV29-1 to TRBJ2-7; no clear D gene. Germline V gene sequence: CDR1 SQVTM, CDR2 ANQGSEA. Trimming removed 6 bases from V and 3 bases from J, with 21 bases in between. The CDR3 is 15 residues long. CDR3 bases: TGCAGCGTCCTCAACCGACCCAGAAGAGGCTACGAGCAGTACGTC. Translation: CSVLNRPRRGYEQYV.

DNA for the CDR3: TGTGCCTGGAACACACAGAAATCAGATACGCAGTATTTT. As protein: CAWNTQKSDTQYF. The chain joins TRBV30 to TRBJ2-3; D not resolved. V was cut by 4 bases and J by 4 bases, with 12 bases left in between. The CDR3 runs 13 residues. The germline gives CDR1 GTSNPN, CDR2 SVGIG (reference sequence). Full variable domain (outside the CDR3, taken from reference TRBV30 and TRBJ2-3): SQTIHQWPATLVQPVGSPLSLECTVEGTSNPNLYWYRQAAGRGLQLLFYSVGIGQISSEVPQNLSASRPQDRQFILSSKKLLLSDSGFYLCAWNTQKSDTQYFGPGTRLTVL.

J is TRBJ2-7 and V is TRBV6-5, with unresolved D. CDR1 MNHEY and CDR2 SVGAGI come from the germline V gene. This CDR3 spans 14 amino acids. V lost 7 bases and J 4 bases, leaving 17 bases between the germline ends. The CDR3 sequence: CASNINRNTYEQYF. The CDR3, as DNA: TGTGCCAGCAACATAAACAGAAACACATACGAGCAGTACTTC.

This rearrangement joins TRBV5-4 to TRBJ1-1, with 7 bases that match TRBD1. The CDR3 covers 16 residues. With 3 bases clipped from V and 1 base from J, the junction kept 9 bases outside the gene matches. CDR1 is SGHNT, CDR2 YYREEE, per germline (reference sequence). The CDR3, as DNA: TGTGCCAGCAGCTCCATGACAGGGACGGGGAACACTGAAGCTTTCTTT. This encodes CASSSMTGTGNTEAFF.

This clone was seen only a few times. This rearrangement joins TRBV30 to TRBJ2-1; 10 bases line up with TRBD1. The CDR3 is 15 amino acids. J was trimmed by 7 bases and V by 2 bases; bases with no gene match: 8. Germline CDR1 GTSNPN, CDR2 SVGIG (reference sequence). CDR3 in DNA: TGTGCCTGGAGTCTGACAGGGGGCGCTTTTAATGAGCAGTTCTTC. Its protein product is CAWSLTGGAFNEQFF. Looking up the rest from reference TRBV30 and TRBJ2-1 gives the full variable domain: SQTIHQWPATLVQPVGSPLSLECTVEGTSNPNLYWYRQAAGRGLQLLFYSVGIGQISSEVPQNLSASRPQDRQFILSSKKLLLSDSGFYLCAWSLTGGAFNEQFFGPGTRLTVL.

The chain carries TRBV9 and TRBJ1-3; D perhaps matches TRBD1 (5 bases). CDR3 length: 16 residues. With 3 bases removed from V and 0 bases from J, the gap between germline ends came to 13 bases. Germline V gene lookup returns CDR1 SGDLS and CDR2 YYNGEE. The CDR3 sequence: CASSGPDKSSGNTIYF. Written as DNA, the CDR3 is TGTGCCAGCAGCGGCCCGGACAAAAGCTCTGGAAACACCATATATTTT.